The clone carrying this TCR beta chain was picked up a small number of times. Its antigen is currently unknown. The junction departs from germline at one end; a sequencing error may be responsible. The data were obtained in a study of OX40 agonist ivuxolimab in advanced cancers. Background on the study: The dose of intravenous ivuxolimab that patients received every 2 weeks ranged from 0.01 to 10 mg/kg. Prior anti-PD-1, anti-PD-L1 or anti-CTLA-4 therapy did not bar entry, and 40% had some.

The germline V gene encodes CDR1 SGHTA and CDR2 FQGNSA. CDR3 size: 13 residues. Profiled with immunoSEQ multiplex PCR; TCRdb holds only in-frame clones, not every one. The sample has roughly 70,000 clones, approximately 84% seen once. Overall study findings and caveats: The study observed clonal expansion of CD4+ and CD8+ blood T cells by week 6 at 0.1 to 3.0 mg/kg.

The receptor comes from an adult with an advanced solid tumor such as melanoma, head and neck, liver or kidney cancer. The specimen comprised CD4+ or CD8+ T cells sorted from blood, sampled in a trial of the OX40 agonist ivuxolimab. The genes are TRBV7-2 and TRBJ2-7; D perhaps matches TRBD2 (5 bases). CDR3: CAISHGVAYEQYF. The CDR3 DNA is TGTGCCATCAGCCACGGGGTCGCCTACGAGCAGTACTTC.